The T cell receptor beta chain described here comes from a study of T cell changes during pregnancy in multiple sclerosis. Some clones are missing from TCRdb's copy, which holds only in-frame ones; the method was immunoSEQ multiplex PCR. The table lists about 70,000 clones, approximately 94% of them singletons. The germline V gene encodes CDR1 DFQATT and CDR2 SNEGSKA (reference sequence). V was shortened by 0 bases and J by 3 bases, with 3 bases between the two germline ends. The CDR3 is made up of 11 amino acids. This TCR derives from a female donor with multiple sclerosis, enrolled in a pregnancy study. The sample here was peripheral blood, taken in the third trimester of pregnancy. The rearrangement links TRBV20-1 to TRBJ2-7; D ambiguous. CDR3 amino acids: CSARDSYEQYF. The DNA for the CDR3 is TGCAGTGCTAGAGACAGCTACGAGCAGTACTTC.